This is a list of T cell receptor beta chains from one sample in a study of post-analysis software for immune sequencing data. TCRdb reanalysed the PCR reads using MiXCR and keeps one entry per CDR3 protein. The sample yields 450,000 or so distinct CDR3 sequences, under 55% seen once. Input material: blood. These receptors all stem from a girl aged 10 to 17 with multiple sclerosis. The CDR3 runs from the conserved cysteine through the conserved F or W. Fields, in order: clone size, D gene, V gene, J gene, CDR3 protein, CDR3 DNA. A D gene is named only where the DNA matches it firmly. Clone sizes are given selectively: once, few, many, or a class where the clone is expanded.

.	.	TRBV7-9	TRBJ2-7	CASSLAEGTLDEQYF	TGTGCCAGCAGCTTAGCGGAGGGGACACTGGACGAGCAGTACTTC
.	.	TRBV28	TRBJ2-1	CASSFWGSSYNEQFF	TGTGCCAGCAGTTTTTGGGGGAGCTCCTACAATGAGCAGTTCTTC
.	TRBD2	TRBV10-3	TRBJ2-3	CATGRTSGATDTQYF	TGTGCCACGGGAAGAACTAGCGGCGCCACAGATACGCAGTATTTT
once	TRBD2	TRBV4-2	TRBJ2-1	CASSQKFLAGGANSYNEQFF	TGTGCCAGCAGCCAAAAATTTCTAGCGGGAGGGGCTAACTCCTACAATGAGCAGTTCTTC
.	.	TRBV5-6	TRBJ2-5	CASSFKAGAEAFQETQYF	TGTGCCAGCAGCTTTAAGGCAGGGGCCGAAGCGTTCCAAGAGACCCAGTACTTC
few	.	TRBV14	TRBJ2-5	CASSLQGYETQYF	TGTGCCAGCAGCCTTCAGGGGTATGAGACCCAGTACTTC
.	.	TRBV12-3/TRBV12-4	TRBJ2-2	CASTRALGTGELFF	TGTGCCAGCACACGGGCCCTGGGTACCGGGGAGCTGTTTTTT
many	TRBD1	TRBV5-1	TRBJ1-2	CASRTSGTGGGYTF	TGCGCCAGCAGAACCTCCGGGACAGGCGGAGGCTACACCTTC
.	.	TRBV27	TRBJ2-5	CASSFISGETQYF	TGTGCCAGCAGTTTCATAAGCGGAGAGACCCAGTACTTC
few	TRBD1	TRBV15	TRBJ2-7	CATSRDRQGYEQYF	TGTGCCACCAGCAGAGATCGACAGGGCTACGAGCAGTACTTC
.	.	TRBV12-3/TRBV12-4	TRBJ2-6	CASSPPWPGANVLTF	TGTGCCAGCAGTCCCCCATGGCCTGGGGCCAACGTCCTGACTTTC
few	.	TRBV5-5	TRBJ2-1	CASSPITTRVGAQFF	TGTGCCAGCAGCCCAATCACTACCCGGGTGGGGGCGCAGTTCTTC
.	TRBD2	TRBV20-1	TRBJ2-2	CSARGVTDTGELFF	TGCAGTGCCCGGGGGGTAACAGACACCGGGGAGCTGTTTTTT
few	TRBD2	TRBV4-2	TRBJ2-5	CASSRETSGRAKETQYF	TGTGCCAGCAGCCGGGAAACTAGCGGGAGGGCCAAGGAGACCCAGTACTTC
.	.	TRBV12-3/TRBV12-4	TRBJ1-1	CASRTGEAFF	TGTGCCAGCAGGACAGGTGAAGCTTTCTTT
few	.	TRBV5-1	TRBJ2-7	CASSLDLGINYEQYF	TGCGCCAGCAGCTTGGACTTGGGAATTAACTACGAGCAGTACTTC
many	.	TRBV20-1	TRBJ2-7	CSARGPDTALREQYF	TGCAGTGCTAGAGGCCCGGACACCGCACTACGGGAGCAGTACTTC
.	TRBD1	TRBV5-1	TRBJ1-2	CASSSTGGIYGYTF	TGCGCCAGCAGCTCGACAGGGGGCATCTACGGCTACACCTTC
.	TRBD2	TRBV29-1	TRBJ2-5	CSVERAGAGGTQYF	TGCAGCGTTGAGAGGGCTGGTGCGGGAGGGACCCAGTACTTC
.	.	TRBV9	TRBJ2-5	CASSRTAQETQYF	TGTGCCAGCAGCAGAACAGCCCAAGAGACCCAGTACTTC
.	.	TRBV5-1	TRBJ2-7	CASSSDRETYEQYF	TGCGCCAGCAGCTCGGACAGAGAGACTTACGAGCAGTACTTC
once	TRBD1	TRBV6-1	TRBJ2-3	CASSPGQGVRSAGTDTQYF	TGTGCCAGCAGTCCGGGACAGGGGGTAAGAAGTGCGGGCACAGATACGCAGTATTTT
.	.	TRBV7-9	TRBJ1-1	CASSLEGPGTEAFF	TGTGCCAGCAGCTTAGAAGGGCCAGGCACTGAAGCTTTCTTT
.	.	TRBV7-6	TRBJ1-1	CASSPGRAMNTEAFF	TGTGCCAGCAGCCCTGGGAGGGCGATGAACACTGAAGCTTTCTTT
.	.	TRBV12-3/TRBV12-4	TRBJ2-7	CASSQGGSGLYTYEQYF	TGTGCCAGCAGCCAGGGGGGGTCCGGACTCTACACCTACGAGCAGTACTTC
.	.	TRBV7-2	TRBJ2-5	CASSLNPGQGETQYF	TGTGCCAGCAGCTTAAACCCCGGGCAGGGAGAGACCCAGTACTTC
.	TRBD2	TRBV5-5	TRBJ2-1	CASSPQGIAGDEQFF	TGTGCCAGCAGCCCCCAGGGGATAGCGGGAGACGAGCAGTTCTTC
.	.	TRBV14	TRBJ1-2	CASSQDHTLGGYTF	TGTGCCAGCAGCCAAGATCATACCCTAGGTGGCTACACCTTC
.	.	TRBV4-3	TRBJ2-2	CASSQDLVGVTGELFF	TGCGCCAGCAGCCAAGATCTGGTCGGGGTCACCGGGGAGCTGTTTTTT
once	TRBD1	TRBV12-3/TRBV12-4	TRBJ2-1	CASSRRGHEQFF	TGTGCCAGCAGCCGTAGGGGGCATGAGCAGTTCTTC
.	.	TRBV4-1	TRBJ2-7	CASSQDPGFYEQYF	TGCGCCAGCAGCCAAGATCCAGGGTTCTACGAGCAGTACTTC
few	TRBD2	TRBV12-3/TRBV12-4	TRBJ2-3	CASRSLAGGLHTQYF	TGTGCCAGCAGGTCACTAGCGGGAGGCCTCCATACGCAGTATTTT
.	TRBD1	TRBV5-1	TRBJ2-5	CASSTGTDKETQYF	TGCGCCAGCAGCACCGGGACAGACAAAGAGACCCAGTACTTC
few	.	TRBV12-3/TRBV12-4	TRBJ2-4	CASSVAAKNIQYF	TGTGCCAGCAGCGTTGCGGCCAAAAACATTCAGTACTTC
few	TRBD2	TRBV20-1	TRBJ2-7	CSARGVRSYEQYF	TGCAGTGCCCGGGGGGTTAGGTCGTACGAGCAGTACTTC
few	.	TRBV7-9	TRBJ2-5	CASSSLVGGGTFQETQYF	TGTGCCAGCAGCTCCCTTGTTGGGGGAGGCACTTTCCAAGAGACCCAGTACTTC
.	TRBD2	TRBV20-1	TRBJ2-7	CSARSTSGEFYEQYF	TGCAGTGCTAGATCGACTAGCGGAGAGTTCTACGAGCAGTACTTC
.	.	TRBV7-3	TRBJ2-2	CASSFYPMNTGELFF	TGTGCCAGCAGCTTCTACCCCATGAACACCGGGGAGCTGTTTTTT
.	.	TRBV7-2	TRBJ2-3	CASSGTTVSTDTQYF	TGTGCCAGCAGCGGAACGACTGTTAGCACAGATACGCAGTATTTT
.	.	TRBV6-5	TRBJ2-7	CASSYSAGAGSYNEQYF	TGTGCCAGCAGTTACTCGGCAGGGGCTGGGTCCTACAATGAGCAGTACTTC
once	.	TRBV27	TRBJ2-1	CASVRTGTPGSNEQFF	TGTGCCAGCGTCCGAACCGGGACCCCAGGGTCCAATGAGCAGTTCTTC
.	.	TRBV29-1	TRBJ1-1	CSVSGFTEAFF	TGCAGCGTATCTGGATTCACTGAAGCTTTCTTT
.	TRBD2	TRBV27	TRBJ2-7	CATRLAGGPEQYF	TGTGCCACCCGACTAGCGGGAGGGCCCGAGCAGTACTTC
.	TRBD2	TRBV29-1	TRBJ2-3	CSVRTSPGTDTQYF	TGCAGCGTCAGGACTAGCCCGGGCACAGATACGCAGTATTTT
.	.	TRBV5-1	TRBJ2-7	CASSLELQGGYEQYF	TGCGCCAGCAGCTTGGAATTGCAGGGGGGCTACGAGCAGTACTTC
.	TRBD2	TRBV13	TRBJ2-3	CASSPPRREGLATQYF	TGTGCCAGCAGCCCCCCCCGTCGGGAGGGACTAGCAACGCAGTATTTT
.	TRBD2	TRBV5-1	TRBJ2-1	CASSFLTSGHNEQFF	TGCGCCAGCAGCTTCCTTACTAGCGGGCACAATGAGCAGTTCTTC
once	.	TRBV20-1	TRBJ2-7	CSASHAYEQYF	TGCAGTGCTAGTCACGCCTACGAGCAGTACTTC
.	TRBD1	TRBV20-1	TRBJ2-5	CSANGKGALIETQYF	TGCAGTGCCAATGGAAAGGGGGCGTTGATAGAGACCCAGTACTTC
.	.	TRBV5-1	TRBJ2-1	CASSGKLDVALNEQFF	TGCGCCAGCAGCGGAAAGTTGGATGTTGCGTTAAATGAGCAGTTCTTC
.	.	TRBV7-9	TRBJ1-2	CASSRAVQGYTF	TGTGCCAGCAGCCGAGCAGTGCAGGGCTACACCTTC
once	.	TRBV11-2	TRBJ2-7	CASAGPGPTFSIYEQYF	TGTGCCAGCGCGGGTCCGGGACCCACCTTTTCTATATACGAGCAGTACTTC
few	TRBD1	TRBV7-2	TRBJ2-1	CASSYGQGAQNEQFF	TGTGCCAGCAGCTATGGGCAGGGGGCGCAAAATGAGCAGTTCTTC
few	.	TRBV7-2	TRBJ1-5	CASSLEGSSGNQPQHF	TGTGCCAGCAGCTTAGAGGGGTCATCTGGCAATCAGCCCCAGCATTTT
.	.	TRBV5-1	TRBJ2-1	CASSPDGRRGNEQFF	TGCGCCAGCTCTCCAGACGGGAGAAGAGGCAATGAGCAGTTCTTC
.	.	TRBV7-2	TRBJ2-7	CASSFSGALRSYEQYF	TGTGCCAGCAGTTTTAGCGGAGCCCTTCGCTCCTACGAGCAGTACTTC